Presented here are 31 T cell receptor beta chains from one specimen sequenced in a study of T-cell memory formation after mild COVID-19. TCRdb used MiXCR to reprocess the 5' RACE reads, holding one entry per CDR3 protein. The profile shows about 320,000 distinct CDR3 sequences, 13% to 15% of them singletons. The specimen was PBMCs or a T cell subset sorted from them (not recorded which). Every receptor here comes from a man aged 18 to 35 who had mild COVID-19 (a few samples of this study predate the infection). Cell type and time point are not known.

The gene calls are TRBV7-9 and TRBJ2-2, with a possible D match to TRBD1 (5 bases). CDR1 is SEHNR and CDR2 is FQNEAQ in the germline V gene (reference sequence). There are 16 residues in the CDR3. V gave up 3 bases and J gave up 0 bases, with 11 bases separating them. CDR3 in amino acids: CASSFLGEANTGELFF. The CDR3 DNA is TGTGCCAGCAGCTTTTTAGGGGAAGCGAACACCGGGGAGCTGTTTTTT.

The chain is built from TRBV9 and TRBJ1-6; D uncertain. The CDR3 consists of 13 residues. Trimming cost V 0 bases and J 13 bases, with 11 bases left between them. Germline V gene data show CDR1 as SGDLS and CDR2 as YYNGEE. CDR3 loop: CASSVDAESPLHF. The CDR3 DNA reads TGTGCCAGCAGCGTAGATGCGGAATCTCCCCTCCACTTT. The entire variable domain, with the rest obtained from reference TRBV9 and TRBJ1-6, is as follows: DSGVTQTPKHLITATGQRVTLRCSPRSGDLSVYWYQQSLDQGLQFLIQYYNGEERAKGNILERFSAQQFPDLHSELNLSSLELGDSALYFCASSVDAESPLHFGNGTRLTVT.

The chain has TRBV7-9 and TRBJ1-5; D possibly corresponds to TRBD1 (5 bases). Germline V gene data show CDR1 as SEHNR and CDR2 as FQNEAQ (reference sequence). The V gene lost 0 bases and the J gene lost 5 bases, with 8 bases spanning the gap. The CDR3 runs to 14 residues. The CDR3 coding sequence is TGTGCCAGCAGCTTAGCAGGGGCGGATCAGCCCCAGCATTTT. This translates into CASSLAGADQPQHF.

This clonotype was found a few times. The chain has TRBV7-9 and TRBJ1-5; 7 nucleotides align to TRBD1. Per the germline V gene, CDR1 is SEHNR and CDR2 is FQNEAQ (reference sequence). J lost 6 bases, V lost 5 bases, and 4 bases had no gene match. This CDR3 region has 13 residues. The CDR3 here is CASSETGSQPQHF. In nucleotides, the CDR3 is TGTGCCAGCAGCGAGACAGGGAGTCAGCCCCAGCATTTT.

J is TRBJ1-1 and V is TRBV7-3; TRBD1 matches at 8 bases. Per germline, CDR1 SGHTA and CDR2 FQGTGA. CDR3 length equals 14 residues. Germline trimming cut 5 bases from V and 1 base from J; bases unmatched to any gene: 3. The DNA of the CDR3 is TGTGCCAGCAGCACGACAGGGGCGAACACTGAAGCTTTCTTT. This encodes CASSTTGANTEAFF. The variable domain in full, with the rest retrieved from reference TRBV7-3 and TRBJ1-1, is GAGVSQTPSNKVTEKGKYVELRCDPISGHTALYWYRQSLGQGPEFLIYFQGTGAADDSGLPNDRFFAVRPEGSVSTLKIQRTERGDSAVYLCASSTTGANTEAFFGQGTRLTVV.

The CDR3 region is CAISESGGGTYEQYF. The DNA for the CDR3 is TGTGCCATCAGTGAGTCTGGGGGGGGTACCTACGAGCAGTACTTC. The chain uses TRBV10-3 and TRBJ2-7, with 7 bases identical to TRBD2. Looked up from germline, CDR1 is ENHRY and CDR2 is SYGVKD. This CDR3 comprises 15 residues. V was pared by 0 bases and J by 2 bases, with 4 bases of the junction left unmatched.

This clonotype was picked up a small number of times. The chain recombines TRBV28 with TRBJ2-7, with 11 bases aligning to TRBD1. This CDR3 has 13 amino acids. Germline loops: CDR1 MDHEN, CDR2 SYDVKM. This chain's CDR3 is CASRPPGQGDFSV. For the CDR3, the DNA is TGTGCCAGCAGGCCTCCGGGACAGGGGGATTTTTCGGTC.

As concerns this clonotype: Lacking the conserved final phenylalanine or tryptophan, this CDR3 likely reflects a read error. This chain uses TRBV20-1 with TRBJ2-4; TRBD2 matches 15 bases. The CDR3 length is 15 residues. The germline V gene encodes CDR1 DFQATT and CDR2 SNEGSKA (reference sequence). V lost 6 bases to trimming and J lost 7 bases; unmatched junction nucleotides: 7. Here the CDR3 DNA reads TGCAGTGCACATTCCGGGACTAGCGGGAGGAACATTCAGTACTCC. It encodes CSAHSGTSGRNIQYS.

The chain recombines TRBV5-1 with TRBJ2-5; TRBD2 aligns across 13 bases. CDR1 is SGHRS, CDR2 YFSETQ, per germline. The CDR3 extends over 17 amino acids. Unmatched junction bases numbered 10, after V lost 4 bases and J lost 4 bases. The CDR3 loop is CASSGGELAGGPETQYF. CDR3 DNA: TGCGCCAGCAGCGGCGGCGAACTAGCGGGGGGGCCAGAGACCCAGTACTTC.

The chain joins TRBV7-2 to TRBJ1-2, with a tentative D call TRBD1 (5 bases). CDR3 length: 13 residues. Trimming pared 1 base from V and 6 bases from J, leaving 9 bases between. CDR1 is SGHTA and CDR2 is FQGNSA in the germline V gene. CDR3 protein: CASSLEQDDGYTF. CDR3 bases: TGTGCCAGCAGCTTAGAACAGGACGATGGCTACACCTTC. Together with reference TRBV7-2 and TRBJ1-2, the CDR3 gives the full variable domain: GAGVSQSPSNKVTEKGKDVELRCDPISGHTALYWYRQSLGQGLEFLIYFQGNSAPDKSGLPSDRFSAERTGGSVSTLTIQRTQQEDSAVYLCASSLEQDDGYTFGSGTRLTVV.

There are a few counts of this clonotype. This chain uses TRBV7-9 with TRBJ1-5; 9 nucleotides agree with TRBD1. Trimming took 5 bases from V and 5 from J; bases not matched to a gene: 7. The CDR3 spans 15 residues. Germline V gene sequence: CDR1 SEHNR, CDR2 FQNEAQ (reference sequence). The CDR3 DNA follows: TGTGCCAGCAGCGGGGGGACAGGGAGCGATCAGCCCCAGCATTTT. This codes for CASSGGTGSDQPQHF.

The chain recombines TRBV20-1 with TRBJ1-2, with a possible D match to TRBD1 (5 bases). The CDR3 is 12 residues long. Germline V gene lookup returns CDR1 DFQATT and CDR2 SNEGSKA (reference sequence). The V gene lost 6 bases and the J gene lost 7 bases, with 15 bases spanning the gap. This chain's CDR3 is CSAGLHRGGYTF. Here the CDR3 DNA reads TGCAGTGCCGGCTTACATAGGGGTGGCTACACCTTC.

This clonotype was observed a few times. Here the CDR3 reads CASSPRTVGEQYV. As DNA, the CDR3 is TGTGCCAGCAGCCCCCGGACAGTGGGGGAGCAGTACGTC. V usage is TRBV14 and J usage is TRBJ2-7, with D possibly matching TRBD1 (6 bases). Between the trimmed V and J ends, which lost 4 bases and 7 bases, there was a span of 14 bases. The CDR3 runs 13 residues. CDR1 is SGHDN, CDR2 FVKESK, per germline.

The CDR3 region is CASSSGFGRRVHEQYF. CDR3 DNA sequence: TGTGCCAGCAGCTCCGGGTTCGGCCGAAGAGTCCACGAGCAGTACTTC. The chain couples TRBV7-9 to TRBJ2-7; D ambiguous. CDR1 is SEHNR, CDR2 FQNEAQ, per germline (reference sequence). The CDR3 sequence is 16 residues long. The V end lost 4 bases, the J end lost 5 bases, and 21 bases lay between the germline ends.

This clonotype has only a few counts. The chain has TRBV7-9 and TRBJ2-1; D unclear. CDR1 and CDR2 from the germline V gene are SEHNR and FQNEAQ (reference sequence). With 10 bases removed from V and 10 bases from J, the gap between germline ends came to 17 bases. This CDR3 is built from 12 residues. The CDR3 reads CATTSRAPEQFF. Here the CDR3 DNA reads TGTGCCACCACCTCTAGGGCCCCGGAGCAGTTCTTC.

The chain carries TRBV7-6 and TRBJ2-2; D remains unclear. Per germline, CDR1 SGHVS and CDR2 FNYEAQ. The CDR3 covers 16 residues. Trimming left V 4 bases short and J 0 bases short, with 12 bases between. The DNA of the CDR3 is TGTGCCAGCAGCTCCTCCCTTCTAGCGAACACCGGGGAGCTGTTTTTT. As protein: CASSSSLLANTGELFF.

This clonotype was recorded a few times. The chain is built from TRBV4-3 and TRBJ1-3; D not certain. Germline V gives CDR1 LGHNA, CDR2 YSLEER. Deletions cut 0 bases from V and 9 bases from J, with 6 bases between. CDR3 length: 12 residues. The CDR3 DNA follows: TGCGCCAGCAGCCAAGAGTCTCGCACCATATATTTT. Amino acids: CASSQESRTIYF.

This chain uses TRBV4-1 with TRBJ2-7; the D gene is possibly TRBD1 (6 bases). Trimming pared 0 bases from V and 4 bases from J, leaving 10 bases between. Germline values: CDR1 MGHRA, CDR2 YSYEKL. CDR3 length: 14 residues. The CDR3 loop is CASSQDIRGYEQYV. In nucleotides, the CDR3 is TGCGCCAGCAGCCAAGATATTAGGGGGTACGAGCAGTACGTC.

The CDR3 protein is CASSLREIGELFF. As DNA, the CDR3 is TGTGCCAGCAGTTTAAGGGAAATCGGGGAGCTGTTTTTT. The rearrangement links TRBV12-3 or TRBV12-4 to TRBJ2-2, with D hard to call. Trimming left V 2 bases short and J 7 bases short, with 8 bases between. The CDR3 is 13 residues long.

V gene TRBV12-3 or TRBV12-4 combines with J gene TRBJ1-2; perhaps TRBD1 as D (5 bases). The V end lost 6 bases, the J end lost 3 bases, and 14 bases lay between the germline ends. The CDR3 sequence is 14 residues long. This CDR3 reads CASRPGLGDYGYTF. In DNA, the CDR3 is TGTGCCAGCAGGCCAGGGTTGGGGGACTATGGCTACACCTTC.

This clonotype occurred a few times. The rearrangement uses TRBV4-1 and TRBJ2-2; D is possibly TRBD2 (6 bases). Trimming shortened V by 7 bases and J by 6 bases, and 9 bases separated the two germline ends. This CDR3 has 12 residues. Germline CDR1 and CDR2: MGHRA and YSYEKL. The chain's CDR3 is CASKEGPGELFF. Written as DNA, the CDR3 is TGCGCCAGCAAGGAGGGCCCCGGGGAGCTGTTTTTT.

J is TRBJ2-7 and V is TRBV28; perhaps D is TRBD1 or TRBD2 (6 bases each). The germline V and J ends were trimmed by 6 bases and 4 bases, with 25 bases remaining between them. CDR3 length equals 17 residues. CDR1 and CDR2 from the germline V gene are MDHEN and SYDVKM. CDR3 nucleotides: TGTGCCAGCAGCAAGGTTGGGGGGCCGGACGTGAGGTACGAGCAGTACGTC. Translation: CASSKVGGPDVRYEQYV.

This clonotype was detected many times. V and J are TRBV20-1 and TRBJ2-7, with D unresolved. Germline V gene sequence: CDR1 DFQATT, CDR2 SNEGSKA (reference sequence). The germline V and J ends were trimmed by 6 bases and 3 bases, with 18 bases remaining between them. The CDR3 sequence is 14 residues long. CDR3 in DNA: TGCAGTGCGATCCGCCCGGCCACAGACTACGAGCAGTACTTC. This sequence encodes CSAIRPATDYEQYF.

This clonotype was counted between two and nine times. The chain joins TRBV4-2 to TRBJ2-1; 7 nucleotides match TRBD2. This CDR3 has 14 residues. V shed 4 bases, J shed 8 bases, and the junction held 8 bases outside the gene matches. Germline CDR1 is LGHNA and CDR2 is YNFKEQ. This CDR3 reads CASSLVRSGDEQFF. In DNA form, the CDR3 reads TGTGCCAGCAGCCTGGTCCGGAGCGGGGATGAGCAGTTCTTC.

This clonotype was detected only a few times. The CDR3 DNA reads TGCAGTGCTAGGCACCCTCTGGCGGGGGGGCCTGATGAGCAGTTCTTC. This translates into CSARHPLAGGPDEQFF. The chain recombines TRBV20-1 with TRBJ2-1; TRBD2 matches at 9 bases. The CDR3 consists of 16 residues. CDR1 and CDR2 (germline): DFQATT, SNEGSKA (reference sequence). J gave up 8 bases and V 3 bases, and 14 bases lay outside the gene matches.

The table lists this clonotype with a few counts. The chain combines TRBV19 with TRBJ2-3; 9 positions agree with TRBD2. Trimming cost V 3 bases and J 1 base; bases outside gene matches: 2. CDR1 is LNHDA and CDR2 is SQIVND in the germline V gene (reference sequence). CDR3 length: 15 amino acids. The CDR3 nucleotides are TGTGCCAGTAGTATTCGGACTAGCGGCACAGATACGCAGTATTTT. This codes for CASSIRTSGTDTQYF.

The rearrangement uses TRBV10-3 and TRBJ1-1; D unclear. V lost 1 base, J lost 2 bases, and 5 bases lay in between. The germline V gene has CDR1 ENHRY and CDR2 SYGVKD. The CDR3 loop spans 13 amino acids. The chain's CDR3 is CAISELANTEAFF. The CDR3 coding sequence is TGTGCCATCAGTGAGTTGGCAAACACTGAAGCTTTCTTT.

This clonotype was counted a few times. The genes are TRBV20-1 and TRBJ2-7; tentatively, D is TRBD1 (5 bases). The CDR3 covers 12 residues. Trimming removed 3 bases at V and 5 bases at J, with 11 bases between. Germline CDR1 DFQATT, CDR2 SNEGSKA (reference sequence). The DNA of the CDR3 is TGCAGTGCTAGGGGGCAGTGGGACGAGCAGTACGTC. Encoded protein: CSARGQWDEQYV.

The rearrangement uses TRBV20-1 and TRBJ2-7; possible D gene TRBD1, 5 bases. Germline assignment: CDR1 DFQATT and CDR2 SNEGSKA (reference sequence). V was pared by 1 base and J by 0 bases, with 10 bases between. The CDR3 runs 14 residues. The CDR3: CSARARTYSYEQYF. DNA of the CDR3: TGCAGTGCTAGAGCCCGGACATACTCCTACGAGCAGTACTTC.

This clonotype was picked up a small number of times. This chain uses TRBV7-9 with TRBJ2-5; 8 positions match TRBD2. The CDR3 is 15 residues long. Per germline, CDR1 SEHNR and CDR2 FQNEAQ (reference sequence). J was trimmed by 2 bases and V by 2 bases; bases with no gene match: 4. The DNA of the CDR3 is TGTGCCAGCAGCTTAATCCAGCGGGGGCAAGAGACCCAGTACTTC. This codes for CASSLIQRGQETQYF.

V usage is TRBV7-9 and J usage is TRBJ1-1; D uncertain. CDR3 length: 14 residues. Germline V gene data show CDR1 as SEHNR and CDR2 as FQNEAQ (reference sequence). V lost 1 base and J 7 bases, leaving 13 bases between the germline ends. CDR3 loop: CASSLGNRLYEAFF. In DNA, the CDR3 is TGTGCCAGCAGCTTAGGCAACAGATTGTATGAAGCTTTCTTT. The complete variable domain, with remaining parts taken from reference TRBV7-9 and TRBJ1-1, reads DTGVSQNPRHKITKRGQNVTFRCDPISEHNRLYWYRQTLGQGPEFLTYFQNEAQLEKSRLLSDRFSAERPKGSFSTLEIQRTEQGDSAMYLCASSLGNRLYEAFFGQGTRLTVV.